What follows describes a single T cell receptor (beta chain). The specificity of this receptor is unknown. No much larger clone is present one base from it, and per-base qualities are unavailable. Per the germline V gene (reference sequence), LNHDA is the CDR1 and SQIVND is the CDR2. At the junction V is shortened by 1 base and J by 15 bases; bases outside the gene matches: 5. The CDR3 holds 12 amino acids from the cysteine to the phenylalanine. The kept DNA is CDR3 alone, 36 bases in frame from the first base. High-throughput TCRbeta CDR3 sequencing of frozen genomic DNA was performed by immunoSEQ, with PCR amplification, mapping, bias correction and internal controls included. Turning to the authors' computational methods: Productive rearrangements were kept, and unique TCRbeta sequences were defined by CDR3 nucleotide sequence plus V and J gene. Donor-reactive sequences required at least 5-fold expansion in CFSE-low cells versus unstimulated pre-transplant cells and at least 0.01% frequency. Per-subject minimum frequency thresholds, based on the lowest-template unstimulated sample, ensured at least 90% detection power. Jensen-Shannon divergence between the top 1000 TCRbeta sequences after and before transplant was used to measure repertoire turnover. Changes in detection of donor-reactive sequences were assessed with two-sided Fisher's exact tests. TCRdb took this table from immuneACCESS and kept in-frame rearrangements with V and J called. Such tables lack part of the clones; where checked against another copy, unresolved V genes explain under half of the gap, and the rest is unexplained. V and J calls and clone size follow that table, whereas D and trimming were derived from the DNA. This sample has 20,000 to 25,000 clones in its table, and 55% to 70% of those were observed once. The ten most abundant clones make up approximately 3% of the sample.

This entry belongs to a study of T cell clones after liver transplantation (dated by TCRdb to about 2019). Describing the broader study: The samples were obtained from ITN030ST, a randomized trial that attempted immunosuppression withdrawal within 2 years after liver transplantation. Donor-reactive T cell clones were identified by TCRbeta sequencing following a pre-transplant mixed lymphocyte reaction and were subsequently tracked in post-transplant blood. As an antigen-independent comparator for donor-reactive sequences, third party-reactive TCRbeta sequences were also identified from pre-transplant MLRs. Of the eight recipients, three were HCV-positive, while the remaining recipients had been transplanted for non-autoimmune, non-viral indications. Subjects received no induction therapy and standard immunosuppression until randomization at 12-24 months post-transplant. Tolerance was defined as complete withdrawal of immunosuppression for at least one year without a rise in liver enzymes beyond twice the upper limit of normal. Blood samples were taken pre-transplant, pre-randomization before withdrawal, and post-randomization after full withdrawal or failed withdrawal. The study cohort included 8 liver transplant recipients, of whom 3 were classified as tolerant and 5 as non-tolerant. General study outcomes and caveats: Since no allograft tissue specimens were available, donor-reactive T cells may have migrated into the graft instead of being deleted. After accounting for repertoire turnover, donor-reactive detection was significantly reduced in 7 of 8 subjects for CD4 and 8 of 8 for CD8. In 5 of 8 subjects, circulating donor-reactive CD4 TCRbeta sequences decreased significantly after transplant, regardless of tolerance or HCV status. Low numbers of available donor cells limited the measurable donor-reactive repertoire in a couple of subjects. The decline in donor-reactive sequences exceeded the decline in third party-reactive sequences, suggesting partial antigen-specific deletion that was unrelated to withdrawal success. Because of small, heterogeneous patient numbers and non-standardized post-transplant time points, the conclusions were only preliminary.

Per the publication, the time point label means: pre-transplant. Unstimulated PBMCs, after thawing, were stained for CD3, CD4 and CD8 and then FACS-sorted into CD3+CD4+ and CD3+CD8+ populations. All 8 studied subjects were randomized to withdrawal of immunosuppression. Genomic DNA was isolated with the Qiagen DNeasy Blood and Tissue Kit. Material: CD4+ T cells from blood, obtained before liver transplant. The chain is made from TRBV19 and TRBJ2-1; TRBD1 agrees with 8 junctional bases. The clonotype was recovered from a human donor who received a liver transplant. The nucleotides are TGTGCCAGTAGTATAGTCAGGACAGGGTTGTTCTTC. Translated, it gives CASSIVRTGLFF.